The 10 T cell receptor beta chains below come from one sample, sequenced in a study of cytomegalovirus exposure and HLA in healthy donors. Researchers ran the PCR with 60 Vbeta and 13 Jbeta primers. Profiling relied on immunoSEQ multiplex PCR, and the TCRdb table lists in-frame clones only, not all of them. The repertoire holds some 190,000 clones, with around 80% as singletons. The source material was PBMCs. The receptors originated from a man between 40 and 49 years old in good health and CMV-seronegative.

This clone was picked up one time. The gene calls are TRBV27 and TRBJ2-7; D may be TRBD2 (5 bases). The CDR3 spans 15 residues. Germline V gene data show CDR1 as MNHEY and CDR2 as SMNVEV (reference sequence). Trimming cost V 2 bases and J 2 bases, with 13 bases left between them. The CDR3 DNA follows: TGTGCCAGCAGTTTAAGACGGACTGAGACCTACGAGCAGTACTTC. This sequence encodes CASSLRRTETYEQYF.

This chain links TRBV6-6 with TRBJ1-4, with 7 bases matching TRBD1. CDR3 length: 13 amino acids. With V trimmed by 5 bases and J by 11 bases, 8 bases remained unmatched. Germline CDR1 MNHNY, CDR2 SVGAGI (reference sequence). The CDR3 DNA follows: TGTGCCAGCAGTCAGACAGGGTTTGGTAAACTGTTTTTT. Translated: CASSQTGFGKLFF.

The chain has TRBV6-1 and TRBJ2-7; TRBD1 matches 10 bases. Germline V gives CDR1 MNHNS, CDR2 SASEGT. The CDR3 contains 14 residues. Trimming took 9 bases from V and 2 from J; bases not matched to a gene: 7. The chain's CDR3 is CASCRDRGAYEQYF. CDR3 nucleotides: TGTGCCAGTTGCCGGGACAGGGGAGCCTACGAGCAGTACTTC.

V gene TRBV5-1 combines with J gene TRBJ2-1; TRBD2 aligns across 7 bases. The CDR3 consists of 15 residues. V shed 0 bases, J shed 5 bases, and the junction held 5 bases outside the gene matches. Germline CDR1 reads SGHRS; CDR2 reads YFSETQ. The CDR3, as DNA: TGCGCCAGCAGCTTGGCAAGCGGGACTAACAATGAGCAGTTCTTC. Protein sequence: CASSLASGTNNEQFF.

V usage is TRBV5-6 and J usage is TRBJ1-6; D unresolved. V gave up 0 bases and J gave up 12 bases, with 10 bases separating them. The CDR3 length is 13 residues. In germline, CDR1 is SGHDT, CDR2 YYEEEE. DNA for the CDR3: TGTGCCAGCAGCTTGGGGCCGGGAAAACCCCTCCACTTT. Encoded protein: CASSLGPGKPLHF.

The J gene is TRBJ2-1, the V gene TRBV29-1, with D possibly being TRBD2 (6 bases). The CDR3 extends over 14 amino acids. V lost 7 bases and J 3 bases, leaving 16 bases between the germline ends. Germline CDR1 is SQVTM and CDR2 is ANQGSEA. CDR3 in DNA: TGCAGCGCCCCTCGGCGGGACCTCTACAATGAGCAGTTCTTC. This codes for CSAPRRDLYNEQFF.

This chain links TRBV9 with TRBJ1-1, with 9 nucleotides matching TRBD1. Germline values: CDR1 SGDLS, CDR2 YYNGEE. The CDR3 sequence is 15 residues long. The V and J ends lost 6 bases and 4 bases, in that order; junction bases with no gene match: 10. This chain's CDR3 is CASNDRGGGGTEAFF. DNA of the CDR3: TGTGCCAGCAACGACAGGGGGGGAGGAGGCACTGAAGCTTTCTTT.

A few counts support this clone. This rearrangement joins TRBV5-1 to TRBJ1-1; TRBD1 is a possible D gene (6 bases). V lost 3 bases, J lost 7 bases, and 16 bases lay in between. There are 14 residues in the CDR3. The germline V gene has CDR1 SGHRS and CDR2 YFSETQ. In DNA, the CDR3 is TGCGCCAGCAGCTCTAGACCGGACAGTTTTGAAGCTTTCTTT. This codes for CASSSRPDSFEAFF.

CDR3 loop: CASSLGGSGAYNEQFF. In nucleotides, the CDR3 is TGTGCCAGCAGCTTGGGAGGTAGCGGGGCCTACAATGAGCAGTTCTTC. The chain is built from TRBV5-4 and TRBJ2-1, with 8 bases identical to TRBD2. Germline values: CDR1 SGHNT, CDR2 YYREEE (reference sequence). Losses at the gene ends were 0 bases for V and 2 bases for J; bases not matched to a gene: 4. The CDR3 runs 16 residues.

This sequence joins TRBV9 and TRBJ1-5, with D uncertain. Trimming left V 1 base short and J 4 bases short, with 9 bases between. CDR1 is SGDLS, CDR2 YYNGEE, per germline. The CDR3 is 14 amino acids. CDR3 nucleotides: TGTGCCAGCAGCGTAAGTGGGCTGAATCAGCCCCAGCATTTT. Residues: CASSVSGLNQPQHF. Complete variable domain (other parts from reference TRBV9 and TRBJ1-5): DSGVTQTPKHLITATGQRVTLRCSPRSGDLSVYWYQQSLDQGLQFLIQYYNGEERAKGNILERFSAQQFPDLHSELNLSSLELGDSALYFCASSVSGLNQPQHFGDGTRLSIL.